Listed here is a single T cell receptor beta chain. Its antigen is as yet unknown. Treatment reported: roughly 18 received Ad26.COV2.S at low or high dose, single or two shots; several received placebo; per-sample allocation not given. Collection of samples fell on day 63 after the first vaccine or placebo injection. This CDR3 spans 14 amino acids. Germline-derived CDR1 and CDR2 are LNHDA and SQIVND (reference sequence). Trimming removed 5 bases from V and 2 bases from J; junction bases left unmatched: 6. TCRdb's copy holds only in-frame clones and misses some; the assay was immunoSEQ multiplex PCR. This sample has a few hundred thousand clones; about 88% occur once, and the top ten carry approximately 1.9%. The data belong to a study of Ad26.COV2.S vaccination and SARS-CoV-2 variants. For the study at large: The authors gave Ad26.COV2.S intramuscularly, either once or twice 56 days apart. Findings and caveats of the study: Post-vaccination spike-specific CD8+ and CD4+ T cell responses reportedly had substantial breadth.

The sequence derives from a person between 18 and 60 years old who received the Ad26.COV2.S COVID-19 vaccine or a placebo. The chain links TRBV19 to TRBJ2-7, with 7 nucleotides matching TRBD1. The source was peripheral blood, collected in a trial of Ad26.COV2.S vaccine versus placebo. The DNA for the CDR3 is TGTGCCAGTAGTGAGGACAGGTATCCCTACGAGCAGTACTTC. As protein: CASSEDRYPYEQYF.